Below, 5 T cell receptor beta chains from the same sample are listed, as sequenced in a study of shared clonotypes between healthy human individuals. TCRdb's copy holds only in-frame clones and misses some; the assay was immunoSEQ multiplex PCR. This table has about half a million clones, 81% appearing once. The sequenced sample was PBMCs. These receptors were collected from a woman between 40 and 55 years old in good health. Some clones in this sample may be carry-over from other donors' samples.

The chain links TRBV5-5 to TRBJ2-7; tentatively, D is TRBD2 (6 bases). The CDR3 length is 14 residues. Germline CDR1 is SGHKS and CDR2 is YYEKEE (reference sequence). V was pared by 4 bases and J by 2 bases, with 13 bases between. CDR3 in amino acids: CASSTGGGAYEQYF. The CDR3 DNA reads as TGTGCCAGCAGCACCGGGGGTGGTGCCTACGAGCAGTACTTC.

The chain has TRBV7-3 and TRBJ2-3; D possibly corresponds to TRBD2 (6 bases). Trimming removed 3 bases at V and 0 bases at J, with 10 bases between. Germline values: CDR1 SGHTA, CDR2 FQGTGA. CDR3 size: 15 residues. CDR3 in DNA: TGTGCCAGCAGCTTTGCGGGATTAAGCACAGATACGCAGTATTTT. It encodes CASSFAGLSTDTQYF.

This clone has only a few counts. This CDR3 reads CATSRDLRQRTEGYTF. DNA of the CDR3: TGTGCCACCAGCAGAGATCTTCGGCAGAGGACGGAGGGCTACACCTTC. V is TRBV15 and J is TRBJ1-2, with unresolved D. Trimming removed 0 bases at V and 8 bases at J, with 19 bases between. This CDR3 is 16 amino acids long. Germline CDR1 and CDR2: LNHNV and YYDKDF (reference sequence).

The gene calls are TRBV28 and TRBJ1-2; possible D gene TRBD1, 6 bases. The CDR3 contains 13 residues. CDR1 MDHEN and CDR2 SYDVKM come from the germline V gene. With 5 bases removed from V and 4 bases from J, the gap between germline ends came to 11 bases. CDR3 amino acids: CASSPRTAYGYTF. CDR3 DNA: TGTGCCAGCAGTCCGCGGACAGCCTATGGCTACACCTTC.

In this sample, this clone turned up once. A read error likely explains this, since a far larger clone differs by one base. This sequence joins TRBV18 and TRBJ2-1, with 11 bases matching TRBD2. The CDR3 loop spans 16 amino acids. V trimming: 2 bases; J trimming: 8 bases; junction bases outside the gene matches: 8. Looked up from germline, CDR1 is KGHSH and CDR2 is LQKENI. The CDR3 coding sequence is TGTGCCAGCTCACCAGCGACTAGCGGGACAGGGTATGAGCAGTTCTTC. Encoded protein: CASSPATSGTGYEQFF.